This T cell receptor beta chain originates from a study of T cell responses to AZD1222 COVID-19 vaccine. Study-level points and caveats: No day 14 peak samples; only post-peak repertoires were characterized.

Notes on this clone: As yet, its antigen is unknown.

The CDR3 runs to 13 residues. The V and J ends lost 5 bases and 10 bases respectively, with 12 bases between them. Germline assignment: CDR1 MNHEY and CDR2 SMNVEV (reference sequence). Generated by immunoSEQ multiplex PCR, the TCRdb table keeps only in-frame clones and is missing some. The sample carries 100,000 to 150,000 clones, roughly nine tenths recorded once. The chain is built from TRBV27 and TRBJ1-6; tentatively, D is TRBD1 (6 bases). The sample was peripheral blood, taken on day 0 of AZD1222 vaccination. The clonotype was recovered from an adult in good health. The CDR3 protein is CASSLDRPSPLHF. CDR3 in DNA: TGTGCCAGCAGTCTCGACAGGCCCTCACCCCTCCACTTT.